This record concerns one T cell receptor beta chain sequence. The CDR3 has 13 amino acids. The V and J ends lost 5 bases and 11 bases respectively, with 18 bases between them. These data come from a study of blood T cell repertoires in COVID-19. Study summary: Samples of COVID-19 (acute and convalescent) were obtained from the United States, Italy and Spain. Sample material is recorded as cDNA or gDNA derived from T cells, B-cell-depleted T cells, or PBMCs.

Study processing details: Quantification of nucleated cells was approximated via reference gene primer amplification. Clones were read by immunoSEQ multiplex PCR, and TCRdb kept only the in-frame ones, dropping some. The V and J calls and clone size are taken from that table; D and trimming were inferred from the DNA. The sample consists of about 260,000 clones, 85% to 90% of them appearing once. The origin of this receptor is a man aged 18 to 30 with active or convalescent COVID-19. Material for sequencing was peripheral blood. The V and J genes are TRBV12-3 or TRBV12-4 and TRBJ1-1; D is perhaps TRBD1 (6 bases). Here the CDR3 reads CASSPQGGVGAFF. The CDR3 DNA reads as TGTGCCAGCAGTCCACAGGGCGGCGTAGGGGCTTTCTTT.